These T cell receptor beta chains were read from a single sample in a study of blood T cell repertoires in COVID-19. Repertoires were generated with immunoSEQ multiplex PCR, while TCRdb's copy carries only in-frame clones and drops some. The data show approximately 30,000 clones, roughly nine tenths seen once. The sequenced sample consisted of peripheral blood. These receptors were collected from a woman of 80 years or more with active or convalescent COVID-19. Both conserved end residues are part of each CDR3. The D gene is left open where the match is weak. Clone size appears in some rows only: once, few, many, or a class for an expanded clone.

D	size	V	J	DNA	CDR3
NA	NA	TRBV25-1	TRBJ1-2	TGTGCCAGCAGTGCCCTTCCGTCAGGGGTGTATGGCTACACCTTC	CASSALPSGVYGYTF
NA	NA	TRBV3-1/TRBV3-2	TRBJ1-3	TGTGCCAGCAGCCAAGGAAGGAGCTCTGGAAACACCATATATTTT	CASSQGRSSGNTIYF
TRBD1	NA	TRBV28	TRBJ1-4	TGTGCCAGCAGTCCCCAGACAGGGGGAAATGAAAAACTGTTTTTT	CASSPQTGGNEKLFF
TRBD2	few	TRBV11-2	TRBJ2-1	TGTGCCAGCAGCAGCGGCGGGGGAGACATATATGAGCAGTTCTTC	CASSSGGGDIYEQFF
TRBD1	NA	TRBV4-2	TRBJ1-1	TGTGCCAGCAGCCAAGATCGACAGGGTCGTAGTGAAGCTTTCTTT	CASSQDRQGRSEAFF
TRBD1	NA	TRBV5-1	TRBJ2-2	TGCGCCAGCAGACCGGGACAGGCCCTGAACACCGGGGAGCTGTTTTTT	CASRPGQALNTGELFF
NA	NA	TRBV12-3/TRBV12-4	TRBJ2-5	TGTGCCAGCAGTTTGGAGGTCGGGACCCAGTACTTC	CASSLEVGTQYF
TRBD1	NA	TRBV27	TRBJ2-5	TGTGCCAGCAGTCTCGGACAGGGCTTCGCCCAAGAGACCCAGTACTTC	CASSLGQGFAQETQYF
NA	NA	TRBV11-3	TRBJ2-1	TGTGCCAGCAGCTTAGCTTCGGCAGGGTCGTACAATGAGCAGTTCTTC	CASSLASAGSYNEQFF
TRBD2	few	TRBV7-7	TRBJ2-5	TGTGCCAGCACCAAACTAGCGGGGGGACAAGAGACCCAGTACTTC	CASTKLAGGQETQYF
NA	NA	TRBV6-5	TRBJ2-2	TGTGCCAGCGTAAGGGTGGGGCCTTCGGCAGGGGAGCTGTTTTTT	CASVRVGPSAGELFF
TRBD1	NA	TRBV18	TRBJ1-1	TGTGCCAGCTCACCTCTGGGGACAGACACTGAAGCTTTCTTT	CASSPLGTDTEAFF
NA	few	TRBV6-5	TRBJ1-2	TGTGCCAGCAGTCGTTCCGGGACAAACTATGGCTACACCTTC	CASSRSGTNYGYTF
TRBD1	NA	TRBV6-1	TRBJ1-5	TGTGCCAGCAGTGAAAGGGTGCGACAGGGGGCTCAGCCCCAGCATTTT	CASSERVRQGAQPQHF
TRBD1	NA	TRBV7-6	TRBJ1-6	TGTGCCAGCAGCTTAGAGGCCAGGGGGCGGGTTTCACCCCTCCACTTT	CASSLEARGRVSPLHF
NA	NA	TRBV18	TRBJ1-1	TGTGCCAGCTCGCAGAATTACATGAACACTGAAGCTTTCTTT	CASSQNYMNTEAFF
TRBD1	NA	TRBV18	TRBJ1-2	TGTGCCAGCTCACGGGACAGCCGCCCGGACTACACCTTC	CASSRDSRPDYTF
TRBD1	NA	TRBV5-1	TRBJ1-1	TGCGCCAGCAGCTCGGGACAGACGAACACTGAAGCTTTCTTT	CASSSGQTNTEAFF
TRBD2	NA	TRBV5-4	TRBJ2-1	TGTGCCAGCAGCTCCTGGGACTACTACAATGAGCAGTTCTTC	CASSSWDYYNEQFF
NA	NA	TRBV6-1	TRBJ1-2	TGTGCCAGCAGTGAAGTGACAGCCTCCTATGGCTACACCTTC	CASSEVTASYGYTF
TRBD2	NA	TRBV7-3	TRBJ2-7	TGTGCCAGCAGCTTAAGAGGGACTAGCGGCGACGAGCAGTACTTC	CASSLRGTSGDEQYF
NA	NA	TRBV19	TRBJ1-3	TGTGCCAGTAACCCCGCCAGCCTCGGGGACACCATATATTTT	CASNPASLGDTIYF
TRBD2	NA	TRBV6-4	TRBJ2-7	TGTGCCAGGCCCCCTAGCGGATGGACCTACGAGCAGTACTTC	CARPPSGWTYEQYF
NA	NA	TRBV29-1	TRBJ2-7	TGCAGCGTTGCTAGCCGAACCTCCTACGAGCAGTACTTC	CSVASRTSYEQYF
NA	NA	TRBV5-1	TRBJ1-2	TGCGCCAGCAGCTTGCGGGACACATTAAACTATGGCTACACCTTC	CASSLRDTLNYGYTF
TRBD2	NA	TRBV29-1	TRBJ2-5	TGCAGCGCTTTAGCGGGAGGAGAGACCCAGTACTTC	CSALAGGETQYF
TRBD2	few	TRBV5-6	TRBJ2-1	TGTGCCAGCAGCACGGGACTAGCGGGGAGCTCCTACAATGAGCAGTTCTTC	CASSTGLAGSSYNEQFF
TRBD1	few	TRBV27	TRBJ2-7	TGTGCCAGCAGGGGGGGGACAGGGGGCTATTACGAGCAGTACTTC	CASRGGTGGYYEQYF
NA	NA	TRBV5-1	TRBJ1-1	TGCGCCAGCAGCGCGCGGCGGGGAAGCGATACTGAAGCTTTCTTT	CASSARRGSDTEAFF
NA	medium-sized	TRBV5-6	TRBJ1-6	TGTGCCAGCAGCTTGGGGCCGACTAGTGGGTCACCCCTCCACTTT	CASSLGPTSGSPLHF
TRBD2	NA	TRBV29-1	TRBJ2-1	TGCAGCGTTGCCAGACTAGCGGGGGGCCGGGATGAGCAGTTCTTC	CSVARLAGGRDEQFF
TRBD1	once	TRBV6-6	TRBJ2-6	TGTGCCAGCAGCCCCACAGGGGCTGGGGCCAACGTCCTGACTTTC	CASSPTGAGANVLTF
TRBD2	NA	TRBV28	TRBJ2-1	TGTGCCAGCAGTTATTATCGAACGGGGGGGCCCAATGAGCAGTTCTTC	CASSYYRTGGPNEQFF
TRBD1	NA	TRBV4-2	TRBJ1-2	TGTGCCAGCAGCCAAGCGGGACAGGGTGAGGGCTACACCTTC	CASSQAGQGEGYTF
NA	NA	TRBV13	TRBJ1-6	TGTGCCACAGGAGAATGGGGGCAAGGGCCCCTCCACTTT	CATGEWGQGPLHF
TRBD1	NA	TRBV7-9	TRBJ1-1	TGTGCCAGCAGCTTAGGCACAGGGGGCTACACTGAAGCTTTCTTT	CASSLGTGGYTEAFF
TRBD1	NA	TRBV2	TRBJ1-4	TGTGCCAGCAGTTTACAGGGGGTATATGAAAAACTGTTTTTT	CASSLQGVYEKLFF
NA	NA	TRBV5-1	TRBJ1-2	TGCGCCAGCAGCTTGTCCGGAGACCACTATGGCTACACCTTC	CASSLSGDHYGYTF
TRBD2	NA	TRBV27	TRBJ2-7	TGTGCCAGCAGTTTATCAGCGGGGAGGGCGCGGGAGCAGTACTTC	CASSLSAGRAREQYF
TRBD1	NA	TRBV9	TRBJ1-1	TGTGCCAGCAGCGTAGGAGGGACAGGGGTGATCACTGAAGCTTTCTTT	CASSVGGTGVITEAFF
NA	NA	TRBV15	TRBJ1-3	TGTGCCACCAGCTCAGCGTATGCCGGAAACACCATATATTTT	CATSSAYAGNTIYF
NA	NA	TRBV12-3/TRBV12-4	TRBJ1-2	TGTGCCAGCAGGTCGACAGTTCAGCGTCGCTACACCTTC	CASRSTVQRRYTF
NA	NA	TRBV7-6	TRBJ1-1	TGTGCCAGCAGCGACCTGGCAGGCTCTGAAGCTTTCTTT	CASSDLAGSEAFF
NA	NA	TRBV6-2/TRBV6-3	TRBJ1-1	TGTGCCAGCAGCCTATCTTACACTGAAGCTTTCTTT	CASSLSYTEAFF
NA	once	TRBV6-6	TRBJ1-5	TGTGCCAGCAGTTACTCCAGGGATCAGCCCCAGCATTTT	CASSYSRDQPQHF
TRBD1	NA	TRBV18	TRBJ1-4	TGTGCCAGCTCACCCGAACAGGGGACTAATGAAAAACTGTTTTTT	CASSPEQGTNEKLFF
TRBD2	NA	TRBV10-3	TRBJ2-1	TGTGCCACCAACACCCAACTAGCGGACTCAAACAATGAGCAGTTCTTC	CATNTQLADSNNEQFF
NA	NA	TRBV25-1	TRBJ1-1	TGTGCCAGCACTTTCGACAGCTACACTGAAGCTTTCTTT	CASTFDSYTEAFF
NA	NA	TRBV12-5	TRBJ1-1	TGTGCTAGTGGGTTAGACACGTACACTGAAGCTTTCTTT	CASGLDTYTEAFF
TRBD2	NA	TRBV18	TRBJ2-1	TGTGCCAGCTCACCCCTAGCGGGGGGTGAGCAGTTCTTC	CASSPLAGGEQFF
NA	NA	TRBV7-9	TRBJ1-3	TGTGCCAGTCGGGGGTTGCATGGAAACACCATATATTTT	CASRGLHGNTIYF
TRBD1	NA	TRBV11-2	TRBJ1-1	TGTGCCAGCATTACGACAGGGCGCACTGAAGCTTTCTTT	CASITTGRTEAFF
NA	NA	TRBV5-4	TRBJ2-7	TGTGCCAGCAGCTCGGCGGGACGACCCTACGAGCAGTACTTC	CASSSAGRPYEQYF
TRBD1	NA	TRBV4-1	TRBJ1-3	TGCGCCAGCAGCCTTGCCGGGACAGCTGGAAACACCATATATTTT	CASSLAGTAGNTIYF
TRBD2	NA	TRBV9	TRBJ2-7	TGTGCCAGCAGCCCAGATGCTAGCGGCTACGAGCAGTACTTC	CASSPDASGYEQYF